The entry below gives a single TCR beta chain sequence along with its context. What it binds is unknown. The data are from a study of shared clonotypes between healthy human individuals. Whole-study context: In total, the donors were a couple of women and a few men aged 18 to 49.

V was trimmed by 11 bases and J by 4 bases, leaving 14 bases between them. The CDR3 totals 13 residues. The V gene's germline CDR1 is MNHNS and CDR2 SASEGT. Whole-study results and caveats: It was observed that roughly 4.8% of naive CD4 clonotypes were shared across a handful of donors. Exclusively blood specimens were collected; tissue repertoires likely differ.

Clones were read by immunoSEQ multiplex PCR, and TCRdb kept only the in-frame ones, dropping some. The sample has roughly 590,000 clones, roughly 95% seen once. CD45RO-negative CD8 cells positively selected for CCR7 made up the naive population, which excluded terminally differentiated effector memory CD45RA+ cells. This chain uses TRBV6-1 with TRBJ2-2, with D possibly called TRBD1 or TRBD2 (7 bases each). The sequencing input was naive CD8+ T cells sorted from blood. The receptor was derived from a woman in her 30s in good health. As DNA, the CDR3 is TGTGCCGGGGGGGACAGAACCACCGGGGAGCTGTTTTTT. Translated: CAGGDRTTGELFF.